The 23 T cell receptor beta chains below come from one sample, sequenced in a study of blood T cell repertoires in COVID-19. Sequencing used immunoSEQ multiplex PCR; TCRdb keeps in-frame clones, though not all of them. The data show 20,000 to 25,000 clones, around 84% seen once. The sequenced sample consisted of peripheral blood. The receptors come from a man between 45 and 60 years old with active COVID-19.

The chain is built from TRBV7-9 and TRBJ1-1, with TRBD1 as a possible D gene (6 bases). V was trimmed by 5 bases and J by 1 base, leaving 8 bases between them. This CDR3 region has 13 residues. The germline CDR1 and CDR2 sequences are SEHNR and FQNEAQ (reference sequence). CDR3 protein: CASSPTGNTEAFF. The CDR3 coding sequence is TGTGCCAGCAGCCCGACAGGGAACACTGAAGCTTTCTTT.

The chain employs TRBV9 and TRBJ1-1, with TRBD1 identical over 7 bases. This CDR3 spans 16 amino acids. Losses at the gene ends were 0 bases for V and 1 base for J; bases not matched to a gene: 6. The V gene's germline CDR1 is SGDLS and CDR2 YYNGEE. CDR3 nucleotides: TGTGCCAGCAGCGTAGAAGCAGGGGGACCGAACACTGAAGCTTTCTTT. Its protein is CASSVEAGGPNTEAFF.

The CDR3 protein is CASSQERGPSYNEQFF. The CDR3 region has the DNA TGCGCCAGCAGCCAAGAGCGGGGGCCCTCGTACAATGAGCAGTTCTTC. The chain is built from TRBV4-1 and TRBJ2-1; D is possibly TRBD2 (7 bases). The CDR3 is 16 residues long. Germline V lookup: CDR1 MGHRA, CDR2 YSYEKL. V shed 0 bases and J shed 4 bases, with 13 bases lying between them.

The J gene is TRBJ1-5, the V gene TRBV20-1; possibly TRBD1 for D (5 bases). CDR1 and CDR2 from the germline V gene are DFQATT and SNEGSKA (reference sequence). Trimming left V 8 bases short and J 9 bases short, with 14 bases between. The CDR3 length is 11 residues. CDR3 protein: CSFAAGGPQHF. CDR3 sequence (DNA): TGCAGTTTCGCTGCGGGGGGGCCCCAGCATTTT.

Concerning this clone: A read error may produce the germline difference seen at one junction end. This chain links TRBV4-1 with TRBJ2-3, with 8 bases identical to TRBD2. CDR1 is MGHRA, CDR2 YSYEKL, per germline. The CDR3 has 13 amino acids. CDR3 bases: TGCGCCAGCAGCCAAGGCCCAGGTCCCCCGGGGGGGTTT. It codes for CASSQGPGPPGGF.

The chain uses TRBV6-4 and TRBJ2-2; possibly TRBD2 for D (5 bases). The ends were cut back, 0 bases at V and 6 bases at J, with 11 bases in the middle. CDR1 is MRHNA and CDR2 is SNTAGT in the germline V gene. The CDR3 length is 15 residues. CDR3 nucleotides: TGTGCCAGCAGTGACTCGACCCAGGAGGCCGGGGAGCTGTTTTTT. It translates to CASSDSTQEAGELFF.

V usage is TRBV7-9 and J usage is TRBJ1-2, with a weak D call TRBD1 (5 bases). The germline V gene encodes CDR1 SEHNR and CDR2 FQNEAQ (reference sequence). The CDR3 runs to 12 residues. Trimming cost V 9 bases and J 5 bases, with 13 bases left between them. CDR3 sequence: CASSGGGYGYTF. The CDR3 DNA is TGTGCCAGTTCGGGGGGAGGTTATGGCTACACCTTC.

The genes are TRBV29-1 and TRBJ1-2, with TRBD1 identical over 7 bases. J gave up 2 bases and V 1 base, and 10 bases lay outside the gene matches. Germline lookup yields CDR1 SQVTM and CDR2 ANQGSEA. The length of the CDR3 is 16 residues. The CDR3 DNA reads TGCAGCGTTGAAGTTGGGACAGAGGATCTAAACTATGGCTACACCTTC. Its protein product is CSVEVGTEDLNYGYTF.

The V call is TRBV4-1, the J call TRBJ2-1; 9 positions agree with TRBD1. CDR1 is MGHRA and CDR2 is YSYEKL in the germline V gene. Unmatched junction bases numbered 3, after V lost 1 base and J lost 8 bases. The CDR3 has 14 amino acids. CDR3 region: CASSQATGGDEQFF. CDR3 bases: TGCGCCAGCAGCCAAGCAACAGGGGGCGATGAGCAGTTCTTC.

The chain is built from TRBV30 and TRBJ1-2; D remains ambiguous. CDR1 and CDR2 (germline): GTSNPN, SVGIG (reference sequence). CDR3 length: 11 residues. V gave up 3 bases and J gave up 8 bases, with 10 bases separating them. The CDR3 is CAWRYGIGYTF. DNA of the CDR3: TGTGCCTGGAGGTACGGGATCGGCTACACCTTC.

This clone appeared a few times. The rearrangement links TRBV4-1 to TRBJ1-2; D gene ambiguous. The CDR3 is 11 residues long. V lost 4 bases to trimming and J lost 8 bases, with 8 bases between them. Looked up from germline, CDR1 is MGHRA and CDR2 is YSYEKL. DNA of the CDR3: TGCGCCAGCAGCCGAGGGATCGGCTACACCTTC. The encoded protein is CASSRGIGYTF.

The rearrangement uses TRBV9 and TRBJ2-1; 12 nucleotides agree with TRBD2. Per germline, CDR1 SGDLS and CDR2 YYNGEE. V trimming: 5 bases; J trimming: 7 bases; junction bases outside the gene matches: 4. The CDR3 sequence is 14 residues long. CDR3 DNA: TGTGCCAGCAGACTAGCGGGGGGTCCAAATGAGCAGTTCTTC. Protein product: CASRLAGGPNEQFF.

This chain uses TRBV11-2 with TRBJ1-1, with TRBD1 matching 11 bases. Germline V gene lookup returns CDR1 SGHAT and CDR2 FQNNGV. The V and J ends lost 5 bases and 1 base, in that order; junction bases with no gene match: 9. The CDR3 extends over 17 amino acids. The CDR3 nucleotides are TGTGCCAGCAGCCTATTCGGGACAGGGGGGCCGAACACTGAAGCTTTCTTT. It yields the protein CASSLFGTGGPNTEAFF.

The CDR3 nucleotides read TGTGCCAGCAGCCAGGGGAGCGCTGAAGCTTTCTTT. Its translation: CASSQGSAEAFF. The chain combines TRBV3-1 (or the pseudogene TRBV3-2) with TRBJ1-1; D is undetermined. Germline CDR1 and CDR2: LGHDT and YNNKEL (reference sequence). V gave up 3 bases and J gave up 6 bases, with 8 bases separating them. The CDR3 contains 12 residues.

This chain links TRBV5-1 with TRBJ2-3; 7 bases fit TRBD1. CDR3 size: 16 residues. After removal of 4 bases from V and 1 base from J, the junction contained 9 bases not matched to a gene. Germline assignment: CDR1 SGHRS and CDR2 YFSETQ. The CDR3 sequence is CASSPGDRAGTDTQYF. In DNA form, the CDR3 reads TGCGCCAGCAGCCCCGGTGACAGGGCTGGCACAGATACGCAGTATTTT. The full variable domain, completed using reference TRBV5-1 and TRBJ2-3, is KAGVTQTPRYLIKTRGQQVTLSCSPISGHRSVSWYQQTPGQGLQFLFEYFSETQRNKGNFPGRFSGRQFSNSRSEMNVSTLELGDSALYLCASSPGDRAGTDTQYFGPGTRLTVL.

V gene TRBV29-1 combines with J gene TRBJ1-2; D perhaps matches TRBD1 (5 bases). Germline V lookup: CDR1 SQVTM, CDR2 ANQGSEA. The CDR3 totals 10 residues. Deletions cut 4 bases from V and 7 bases from J, with 7 bases between. The CDR3 loop is CSVGGGGYTF. In nucleotides, the CDR3 is TGCAGCGTTGGGGGGGGTGGCTACACCTTC.

This clone was detected once. V gene TRBV30 combines with J gene TRBJ1-2; no firm D call. Trimming took off 0 bases at V and 4 bases at J, with 9 bases between the two ends. The CDR3 spans 13 residues. Germline lookup yields CDR1 GTSNPN and CDR2 SVGIG (reference sequence). The CDR3: CAWSVGLSYGYTF. The CDR3 DNA sequence: TGTGCCTGGAGTGTCGGACTATCCTATGGCTACACCTTC.

The rearrangement uses TRBV21-1 and TRBJ1-2; the table's D call TRBD1 went unverified against the DNA. TRBV21-1 is designated a pseudogene. The CDR3 is 15 amino acids. The CDR3 DNA reads TGTGCCAGCGGGTGGGGACAGACCCCTTCGGATGGCTACACCTTC. Protein: CASGWGQTPSDGYTF.

This chain uses TRBV6-4 with TRBJ1-2, with D tentatively TRBD1 (5 bases). The CDR3 runs to 13 residues. V was clipped by 2 bases and J by 5 bases, with 9 bases between them. Germline assignment: CDR1 MRHNA and CDR2 SNTAGT. The CDR3 DNA follows: TGTGCCAGCAGTGACGGGGCAGGGTATGGCTACACCTTC. Protein sequence: CASSDGAGYGYTF.

The V and J genes are TRBV15 and TRBJ2-5, with a weak D call TRBD1 (5 bases). The germline V gene has CDR1 LNHNV and CDR2 YYDKDF (reference sequence). CDR3 length: 14 residues. The V end was cut by 0 bases, the J end by 2 bases, with 7 bases between. For the CDR3, the DNA is TGTGCCACCAGCAGAGAGACAGTACAAGAGACCCAGTACTTC. Protein sequence: CATSRETVQETQYF.

This rearrangement joins TRBV29-1 to TRBJ2-3, with 7 bases that match TRBD2. V lost 7 bases and J lost 6; bases outside the gene matches: 13. The CDR3 has 14 amino acids. CDR1 and CDR2 from the germline V gene are SQVTM and ANQGSEA. CDR3 sequence: CSGGASGPGDTQYF. CDR3 DNA: TGCAGCGGCGGGGCTAGCGGTCCGGGGGATACGCAGTATTTT.

V and J are TRBV5-6 and TRBJ2-7; D is unclear. The CDR3 sequence is 12 residues long. The V gene's germline CDR1 is SGHDT and CDR2 YYEEEE. Trimming pared 4 bases from V and 0 bases from J, leaving 5 bases between. DNA for the CDR3: TGTGCCAGCAGCCCGGGCTCCTACGAGCAGTACTTC. This gives the protein CASSPGSYEQYF.

The CDR3 DNA reads as TGCAGTGCTAGTCCCAGCGGGGGTGTCGAGCAGTACTTC. Translating it yields CSASPSGGVEQYF. The J gene is TRBJ2-7, the V gene TRBV20-1; 8 bases match TRBD2. The CDR3 sequence is 13 residues long. Germline CDR1 and CDR2: DFQATT and SNEGSKA (reference sequence). V shed 3 bases and J 6 bases; nucleotides not matched to a gene: 7.